Sequencing of this T cell receptor (beta chain) was carried out in a study of STAT3 mutations in large granular lymphocyte leukemia. Study-wide background: Roughly half of the longitudinally sequenced T-LGLL patients carried detectable canonical activating STAT3 mutations. Roughly two fifths of treated T-LGLL patients showed hematologic response to immunosuppression.

This clone was found once. The antigen remains unidentified. General study findings and limits: In about 30% of the 18 patients, new TCR clonotypes emerged after therapy. In T-cell large granular lymphocyte leukemia, about half of patients showed multiple immunodominant subclonotypes.

TCRbeta libraries averaged around 42,000 productive templates per sample. Measured with immunoSEQ multiplex PCR; TCRdb has only the in-frame clones, and not every one. This sample has around 17,000 clones, with almost 85% found just once. V was trimmed by 6 bases and J by 3 bases, leaving 16 bases between them. Germline lookup yields CDR1 MDHEN and CDR2 SYDVKM. The CDR3 length is 15 residues. The source is a man in his forties or fifties with T-cell large granular lymphocyte leukemia. Some clones in this sample may be carry-over from other donors' samples. The V and J genes are TRBV28 and TRBJ2-3; a weak D match, TRBD1 (6 bases). Source material: peripheral blood mononuclear cells. CDR3 loop: CASSQPKGVTDTQYF. The CDR3, as DNA: TGTGCCAGCAGCCAACCCAAGGGGGTAACAGATACGCAGTATTTT. The variable domain in full, with the rest retrieved from reference TRBV28 and TRBJ2-3, is DVKVTQSSRYLVKRTGEKVFLECVQDMDHENMFWYRQDPGLGLRLIYFSYDVKMKEKGDIPEGYSVSREKKERFSLILESASTNQTSMYLCASSQPKGVTDTQYFGPGTRLTVL.